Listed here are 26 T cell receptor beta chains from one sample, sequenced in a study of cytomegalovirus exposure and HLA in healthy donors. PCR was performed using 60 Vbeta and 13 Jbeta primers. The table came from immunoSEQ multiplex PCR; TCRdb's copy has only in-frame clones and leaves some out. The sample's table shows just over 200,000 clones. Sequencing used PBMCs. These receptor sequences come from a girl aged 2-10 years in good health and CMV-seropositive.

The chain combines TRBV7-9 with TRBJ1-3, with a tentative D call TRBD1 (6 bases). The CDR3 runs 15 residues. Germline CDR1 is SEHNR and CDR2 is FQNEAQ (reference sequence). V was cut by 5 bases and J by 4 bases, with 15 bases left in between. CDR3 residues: CASSPRGSWGNTIYF. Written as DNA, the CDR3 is TGTGCCAGCAGCCCCAGGGGTTCTTGGGGAAACACCATATATTTT. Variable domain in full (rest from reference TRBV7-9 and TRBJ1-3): DTGVSQNPRHKITKRGQNVTFRCDPISEHNRLYWYRQTLGQGPEFLTYFQNEAQLEKSRLLSDRFSAERPKGSFSTLEIQRTEQGDSAMYLCASSPRGSWGNTIYFGEGSWLTVV.

CDR3 nucleotides: TGTGCCAGCAGTTTCGGCGACAGCCTCCCGAGGGAGCAGTACTTC. Amino acids: CASSFGDSLPREQYF. V and J are TRBV27 and TRBJ2-7; possibly TRBD1 for D (5 bases). Trimming cost V 3 bases and J 7 bases, with 19 bases left between them. The V gene's germline CDR1 is MNHEY and CDR2 SMNVEV (reference sequence). The CDR3 is made up of 15 amino acids.

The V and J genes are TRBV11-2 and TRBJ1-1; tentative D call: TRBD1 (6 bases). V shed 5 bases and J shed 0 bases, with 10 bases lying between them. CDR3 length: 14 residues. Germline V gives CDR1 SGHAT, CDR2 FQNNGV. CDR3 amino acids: CASSTWTVNTEAFF. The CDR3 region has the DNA TGTGCCAGCAGCACTTGGACAGTGAACACTGAAGCTTTCTTT.

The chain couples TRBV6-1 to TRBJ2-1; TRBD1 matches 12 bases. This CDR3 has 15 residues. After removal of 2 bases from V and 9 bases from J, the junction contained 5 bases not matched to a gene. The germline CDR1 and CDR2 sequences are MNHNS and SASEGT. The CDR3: CASSERDRGHSEQFF. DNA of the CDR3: TGTGCCAGCAGTGAAAGGGACAGGGGGCATAGTGAGCAGTTCTTC.

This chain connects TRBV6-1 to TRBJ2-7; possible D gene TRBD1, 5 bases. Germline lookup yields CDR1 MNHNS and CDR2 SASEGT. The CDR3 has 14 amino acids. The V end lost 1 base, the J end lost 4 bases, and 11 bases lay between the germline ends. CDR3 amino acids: CASSEGAGWYEQYF. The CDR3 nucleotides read TGTGCCAGCAGTGAAGGGGCAGGGTGGTACGAGCAGTACTTC.

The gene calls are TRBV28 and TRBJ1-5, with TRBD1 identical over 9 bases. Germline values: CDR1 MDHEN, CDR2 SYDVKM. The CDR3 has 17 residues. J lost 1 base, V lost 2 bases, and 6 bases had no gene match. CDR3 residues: CASSLMGQGGSNQPQHF. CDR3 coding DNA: TGTGCCAGCAGTTTAATGGGACAGGGCGGAAGCAATCAGCCCCAGCATTTT.

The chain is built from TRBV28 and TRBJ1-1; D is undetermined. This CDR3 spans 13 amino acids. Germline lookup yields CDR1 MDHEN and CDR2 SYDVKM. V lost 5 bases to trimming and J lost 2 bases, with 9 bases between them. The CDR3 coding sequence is TGTGCCAGCAGTCCCTACAGTAACACTGAAGCTTTCTTT. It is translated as CASSPYSNTEAFF.

The CDR3 coding sequence is TGTGCCAGCAGCTTAACACTAGTGATTTACGAGCAGTACTTC. Translating gives CASSLTLVIYEQYF. The V gene is TRBV7-2, the J gene TRBJ2-5, with a possible D match to TRBD2 (5 bases). TRBJ2-7 explains the end of the DNA better; the J call may be wrong. The germline CDR1 and CDR2 sequences are SGHTA and FQGNSA. The CDR3 has 14 amino acids.

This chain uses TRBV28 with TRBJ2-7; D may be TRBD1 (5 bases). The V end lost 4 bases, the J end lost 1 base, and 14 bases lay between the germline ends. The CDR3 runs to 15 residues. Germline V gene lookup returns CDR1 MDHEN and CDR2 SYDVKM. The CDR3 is CASSSYGALSYEQYF. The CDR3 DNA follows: TGTGCCAGCAGTTCGTATGGGGCGCTATCCTACGAGCAGTACTTC.

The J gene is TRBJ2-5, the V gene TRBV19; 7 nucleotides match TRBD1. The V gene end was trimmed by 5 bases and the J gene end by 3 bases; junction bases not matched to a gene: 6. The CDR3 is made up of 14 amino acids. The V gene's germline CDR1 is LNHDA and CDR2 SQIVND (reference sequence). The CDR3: CASSPRQGEETQYF. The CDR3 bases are TGTGCCAGTAGTCCTCGGCAGGGGGAAGAGACCCAGTACTTC.

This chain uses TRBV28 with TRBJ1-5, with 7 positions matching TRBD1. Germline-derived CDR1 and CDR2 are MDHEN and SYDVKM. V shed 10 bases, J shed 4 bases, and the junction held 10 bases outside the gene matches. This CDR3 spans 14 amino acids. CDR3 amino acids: CATFSDRVNQPQHF. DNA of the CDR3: TGTGCCACCTTTTCTGACAGGGTGAATCAGCCCCAGCATTTT. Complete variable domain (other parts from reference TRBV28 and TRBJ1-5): DVKVTQSSRYLVKRTGEKVFLECVQDMDHENMFWYRQDPGLGLRLIYFSYDVKMKEKGDIPEGYSVSREKKERFSLILESASTNQTSMYLCATFSDRVNQPQHFGDGTRLSIL.

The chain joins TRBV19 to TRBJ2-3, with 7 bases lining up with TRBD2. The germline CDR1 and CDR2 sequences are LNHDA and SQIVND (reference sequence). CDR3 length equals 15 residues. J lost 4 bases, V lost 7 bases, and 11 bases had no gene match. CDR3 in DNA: TGTGCCAGTACCCCAAGTGCGGGAGCGGCAGATACGCAGTATTTT. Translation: CASTPSAGAADTQYF.

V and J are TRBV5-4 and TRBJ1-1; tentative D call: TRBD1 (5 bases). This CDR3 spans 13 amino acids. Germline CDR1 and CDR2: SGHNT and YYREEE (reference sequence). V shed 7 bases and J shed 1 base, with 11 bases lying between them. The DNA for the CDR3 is TGTGCCAGCGTTTTGGACACGAACACTGAAGCTTTCTTT. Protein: CASVLDTNTEAFF. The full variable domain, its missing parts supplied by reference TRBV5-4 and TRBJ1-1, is ETGVTQSPTHLIKTRGQQVTLRCSSQSGHNTVSWYQQALGQGPQFIFQYYREEENGRGNFPPRFSGLQFPNYSSELNVNALELDDSALYLCASVLDTNTEAFFGQGTRLTVV.

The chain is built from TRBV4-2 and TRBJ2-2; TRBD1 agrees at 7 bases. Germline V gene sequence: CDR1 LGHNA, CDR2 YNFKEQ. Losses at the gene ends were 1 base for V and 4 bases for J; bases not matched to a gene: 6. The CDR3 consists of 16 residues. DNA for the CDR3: TGTGCCAGCAGCCAAGCCGGGACAGACTCCACCGGGGAGCTGTTTTTT. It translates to CASSQAGTDSTGELFF.

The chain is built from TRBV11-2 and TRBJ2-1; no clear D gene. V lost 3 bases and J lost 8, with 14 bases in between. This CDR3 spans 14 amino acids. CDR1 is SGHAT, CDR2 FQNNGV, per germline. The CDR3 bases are TGTGCCAGCAGCTTTAAAGGTCCGACTGATGAGCAGTTCTTC. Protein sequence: CASSFKGPTDEQFF.

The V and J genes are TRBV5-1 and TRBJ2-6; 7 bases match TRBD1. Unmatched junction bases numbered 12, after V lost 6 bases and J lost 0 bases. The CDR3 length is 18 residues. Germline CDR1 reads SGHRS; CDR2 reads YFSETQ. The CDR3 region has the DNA TGCGCCAGCACCTCCCGACAGGGAGTCTCCTCTGGGGCCAACGTCCTGACTTTC. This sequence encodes CASTSRQGVSSGANVLTF.

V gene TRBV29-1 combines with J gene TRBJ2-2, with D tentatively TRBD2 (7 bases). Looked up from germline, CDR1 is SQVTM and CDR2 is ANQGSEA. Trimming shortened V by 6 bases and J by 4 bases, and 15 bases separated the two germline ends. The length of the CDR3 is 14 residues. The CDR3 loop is CSVGGQKGTGELFF. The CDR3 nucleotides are TGCAGCGTCGGGGGGCAGAAGGGCACCGGGGAGCTGTTTTTT.

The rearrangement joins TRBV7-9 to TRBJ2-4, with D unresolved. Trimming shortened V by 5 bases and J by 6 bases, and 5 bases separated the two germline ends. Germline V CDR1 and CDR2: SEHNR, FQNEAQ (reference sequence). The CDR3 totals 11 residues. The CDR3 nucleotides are TGTGCCAGCAGCCCAGGAAACATTCAGTACTTC. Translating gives CASSPGNIQYF.

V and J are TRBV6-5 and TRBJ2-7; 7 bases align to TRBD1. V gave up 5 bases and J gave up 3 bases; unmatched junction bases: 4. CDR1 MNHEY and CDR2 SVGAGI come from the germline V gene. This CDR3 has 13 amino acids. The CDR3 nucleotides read TGTGCCAGCAGTCCGGGACAGCGCTACGAGCAGTACTTC. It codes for CASSPGQRYEQYF.

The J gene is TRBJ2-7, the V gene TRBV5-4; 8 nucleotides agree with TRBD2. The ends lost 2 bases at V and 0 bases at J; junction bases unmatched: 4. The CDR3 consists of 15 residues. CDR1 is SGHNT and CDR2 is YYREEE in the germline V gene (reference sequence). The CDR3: CASSLRREASYEQYF. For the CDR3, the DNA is TGTGCCAGCAGCTTAAGGCGGGAGGCCTCCTACGAGCAGTACTTC.

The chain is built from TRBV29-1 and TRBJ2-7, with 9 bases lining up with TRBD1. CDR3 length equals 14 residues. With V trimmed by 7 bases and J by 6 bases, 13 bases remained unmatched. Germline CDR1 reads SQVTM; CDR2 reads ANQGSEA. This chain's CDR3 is CSASSDRGVPEQYF. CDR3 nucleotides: TGCAGCGCCTCCTCGGACAGGGGCGTCCCCGAGCAGTACTTC.

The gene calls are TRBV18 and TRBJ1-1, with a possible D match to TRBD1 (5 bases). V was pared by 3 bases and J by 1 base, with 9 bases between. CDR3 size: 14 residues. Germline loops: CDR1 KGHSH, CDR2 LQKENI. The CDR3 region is CASSPRQRNTEAFF. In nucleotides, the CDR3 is TGTGCCAGCTCACCGCGACAGCGGAACACTGAAGCTTTCTTT.

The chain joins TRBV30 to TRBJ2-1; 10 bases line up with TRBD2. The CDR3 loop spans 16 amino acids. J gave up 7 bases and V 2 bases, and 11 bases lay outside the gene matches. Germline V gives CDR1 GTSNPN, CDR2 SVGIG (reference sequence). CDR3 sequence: CAWSLLSGRRGNEQFF. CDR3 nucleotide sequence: TGTGCCTGGAGTCTACTTAGCGGGAGGAGGGGGAATGAGCAGTTCTTC.

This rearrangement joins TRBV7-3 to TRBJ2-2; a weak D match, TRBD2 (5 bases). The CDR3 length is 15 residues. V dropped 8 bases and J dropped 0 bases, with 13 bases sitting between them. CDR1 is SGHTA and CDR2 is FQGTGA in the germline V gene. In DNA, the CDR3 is TGTGCCAGCTCTTTGACGGGGTCGAACACCGGGGAGCTGTTTTTT. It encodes CASSLTGSNTGELFF.

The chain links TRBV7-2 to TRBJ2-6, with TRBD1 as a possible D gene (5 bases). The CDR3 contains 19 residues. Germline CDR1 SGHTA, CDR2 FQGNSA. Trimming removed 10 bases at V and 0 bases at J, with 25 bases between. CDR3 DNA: TGTGCCACCCCGTCTACAGGCCCACATACACACTCTGGGGCCAACGTCCTGACTTTC. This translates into CATPSTGPHTHSGANVLTF. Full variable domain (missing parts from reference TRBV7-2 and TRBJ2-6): GAGVSQSPSNKVTEKGKDVELRCDPISGHTALYWYRQSLGQGLEFLIYFQGNSAPDKSGLPSDRFSAERTGGSVSTLTIQRTQQEDSAVYLCATPSTGPHTHSGANVLTFGAGSRLTVL.

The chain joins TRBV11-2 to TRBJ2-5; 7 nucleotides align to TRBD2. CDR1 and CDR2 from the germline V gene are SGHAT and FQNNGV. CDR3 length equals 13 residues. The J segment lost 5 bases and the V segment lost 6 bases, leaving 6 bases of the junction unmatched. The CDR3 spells CASRGGKTETQYF. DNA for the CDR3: TGTGCCAGCAGGGGGGGGAAGACGGAGACCCAGTACTTC.